This T cell receptor (beta chain) was sequenced during a study of CD8+CD57+ T cells in acquired aplastic anemia. Whole-study context: DNA recovered from sorted CD4+ and CD8+ cells had a mean of 3.2 ug. Study outcomes and limitations: Between patients and controls, roughly 29 CD8+ CDR3 sequences were found in common.

The CDR3 runs to 15 residues. V was clipped by 3 bases and J by 2 bases; unmatched bases: 6. Germline-derived CDR1 and CDR2 are LNHDA and SQIVND (reference sequence). Both TCR beta VDJ combination and CDR3 sequence profiling were carried out. Genomic DNA was the template for this profiling. A single record per CDR3 protein comes from TCRdb applying MiXCR to the reads. The table has roughly 420,000 distinct CDR3 sequences, 55% to 70% seen once. This clonotype was counted a few times. What it recognizes is unknown. The receptor was derived from a human donor in good health, serving as a control. V usage is TRBV19 and J usage is TRBJ2-7; 8 nucleotides agree with TRBD1. The specimen sequenced was sorted CD4+, CD8+, or CD8+CD57+ T cells (not recorded which) from PBMCs. CDR3 sequence reads: CASSIHATGAYEQYF. CDR3 nucleotides: TGTGCCAGTAGTATTCACGCGACAGGGGCCTACGAGCAGTACTTC.